Each of the 23 T cell receptor beta chains below was sequenced from the same sample in a study of CD8 T cells in ankylosing spondylitis. TCRdb fed the 5' RACE reads into MiXCR, producing one record per CDR3 protein. In the table there are approximately 300,000 distinct CDR3 sequences, around 20% of which are singletons. What was sequenced was blood, either unsorted or a sorted T cell fraction (not recorded which). Receptors were obtained from a male donor with ankylosing spondylitis or in good health (not recorded which).

The chain combines TRBV20-1 with TRBJ2-7; D tentatively reads TRBD1 or TRBD2 (5 bases each). CDR3 length: 12 residues. Trimming took 3 bases from V and 1 from J, leaving 7 bases between them. In germline, CDR1 is DFQATT, CDR2 SNEGSKA (reference sequence). The CDR3 DNA is TGCAGTGCTAGCTGGGGGTCCTACGAGCAGTACGTC. Its protein is CSASWGSYEQYV.

The chain employs TRBV9 and TRBJ1-3; D call uncertain. Germline lookup yields CDR1 SGDLS and CDR2 YYNGEE. V lost 4 bases and J 2 bases, leaving 16 bases between the germline ends. The CDR3 runs to 16 residues. The CDR3 region has the DNA TGTGCCAGCAGCACCCAAAGGGCCGGGACTGGAAACACCATATATTTT. Residues: CASSTQRAGTGNTIYF.

This clonotype came up a few times. The genes are TRBV11-1 and TRBJ2-5; D gene uncertain. V gave up 1 base and J gave up 2 bases, with 14 bases separating them. Germline assignment: CDR1 SGHAT and CDR2 FQDESV (reference sequence). The CDR3 is 16 residues long. CDR3 amino acids: CASSLGRRVPQETQYF. The CDR3 DNA is TGTGCCAGCAGCTTAGGACGAAGGGTCCCACAAGAGACCCAGTACTTC.

This clonotype came up a few times. The gene calls are TRBV10-3 and TRBJ2-3; the match to TRBD2 covers 8 bases. Germline CDR1 and CDR2: ENHRY and SYGVKD. The CDR3 covers 16 residues. J lost 1 base, V lost 6 bases, and 9 bases had no gene match. The CDR3 is CAISGSGGQGTDTQYF. For the CDR3, the DNA is TGTGCCATCAGCGGCTCGGGGGGGCAAGGCACAGATACGCAGTATTTT.

This clonotype has just a few counts. The rearrangement joins TRBV10-3 to TRBJ2-7; D may be TRBD1 (6 bases). Germline CDR1 ENHRY, CDR2 SYGVKD. Between the trimmed V and J ends, which lost 4 bases and 3 bases, there was a span of 7 bases. The CDR3 is made up of 12 amino acids. The CDR3 DNA sequence: TGTGCCATCAGTGGAGGGGGCTACGAGCAGTACGTC. Translated: CAISGGGYEQYV.

Turning to this clonotype: Relative to the germline gene, one junction end is altered; a read error may explain this. The chain combines TRBV10-3 with TRBJ2-5; 8 bases line up with TRBD1. The CDR3 spans 19 residues. Germline V gene lookup returns CDR1 ENHRY and CDR2 SYGVKD. The CDR3, as DNA: TGTGCCATCAGTGAGTCGGACCCGGGACAGGCTTTTTTGTCAGAGGCCCAGTACTTC. As protein: CAISESDPGQAFLSEAQYF.

The J gene is TRBJ2-1, the V gene TRBV5-1, with 8 positions matching TRBD2. The V and J ends lost 2 bases and 3 bases, in that order; junction bases with no gene match: 7. This CDR3 comprises 16 residues. CDR1 SGHRS and CDR2 YFSETQ come from the germline V gene. The CDR3 DNA follows: TGCGCCAGCAGCTTTAGCCCCGGGGGGGACTACAATGAGCAGTTCTTC. It translates to CASSFSPGGDYNEQFF.

This clonotype was counted at least ten times. The V call is TRBV9, the J call TRBJ2-5; D ambiguous. The CDR3 has 12 amino acids. Germline values: CDR1 SGDLS, CDR2 YYNGEE. Trimming took off 1 base at V and 5 bases at J, with 6 bases between the two ends. The CDR3 nucleotides read TGTGCCAGCAGCGTATTTGGCGAGACCCAGTACTTC. Translated, it gives CASSVFGETQYF.

This clonotype came up once. The germline gene is not matched at one end of the junction; a read error may be the cause. The gene calls are TRBV27 and TRBJ2-1, with 13 bases lining up with TRBD2. The V gene's germline CDR1 is MNHEY and CDR2 SMNVEV (reference sequence). The CDR3 has 18 residues. The CDR3 DNA reads as TGTGCCAGCAGTACACATTGGACTAGCGGGGGCCTATACAATAAGCAGTTCTTC. Translation gives CASSTHWTSGGLYNKQFF.

This chain links TRBV3-1 with TRBJ1-5; D not certain. Trimming cost V 3 bases and J 4 bases, with 4 bases left between them. In germline, CDR1 is LGHDT, CDR2 YNNKEL (reference sequence). The CDR3 is 12 amino acids. The CDR3 bases are TGTGCCAGCAGCCAGAAAAATCAGCCCCAGCATTTT. Translating it yields CASSQKNQPQHF. The complete variable domain, with remaining parts taken from reference TRBV3-1 and TRBJ1-5, reads DTAVSQTPKYLVTQMGNDKSIKCEQNLGHDTMYWYKQDSKKFLKIMFSYNNKELIINETVPNRFSPKSPDKAHLNLHINSLELGDSAVYFCASSQKNQPQHFGDGTRLSIL.

V is TRBV5-5 and J is TRBJ1-5; no reliable D call. The length of the CDR3 is 16 residues. Trimming removed 0 bases at V and 4 bases at J, with 14 bases between. CDR1 is SGHKS and CDR2 is YYEKEE in the germline V gene (reference sequence). The CDR3 here is CASSLAGGSLNQPQHF. CDR3 coding DNA: TGTGCCAGCAGCTTGGCCGGAGGGTCCCTTAATCAGCCCCAGCATTTT.

To note about this clonotype: Just one base apart from a much larger clone, this may be a read error. This sequence joins TRBV4-1 and TRBJ2-1; 9 bases fit TRBD2. CDR3 length equals 15 residues. The V gene's germline CDR1 is MGHRA and CDR2 YSYEKL. CDR3 bases: TGCGCCAGCAGCCAAGTCCCAGCGGGAGGCAATGGGCAGTTCTTC. Residues: CASSQVPAGGNGQFF.

This clonotype was seen many times. The chain carries TRBV29-1 and TRBJ2-1, with D perhaps TRBD2 (5 bases). With 4 bases removed from V and 4 bases from J, the gap between germline ends came to 11 bases. Germline values: CDR1 SQVTM, CDR2 ANQGSEA. The CDR3 covers 13 residues. This chain's CDR3 is CSVAGNSYNEQFF. The DNA of the CDR3 is TGCAGCGTTGCCGGGAATTCGTACAATGAGCAGTTCTTC.

The chain joins TRBV7-9 to TRBJ2-2; tentatively, D is TRBD1 or TRBD2 (5 bases each). The CDR3 is 16 amino acids. V gave up 7 bases and J gave up 0 bases, with 15 bases separating them. Germline assignment: CDR1 SEHNR and CDR2 FQNEAQ (reference sequence). CDR3 DNA sequence: TGTGCCAGCACCCCGACTGGGGGAGCGAACACCGGGGAGCTGTTTTTT. This translates into CASTPTGGANTGELFF. Full variable domain (remainder filled in from reference TRBV7-9 and TRBJ2-2): DTGVSQNPRHKITKRGQNVTFRCDPISEHNRLYWYRQTLGQGPEFLTYFQNEAQLEKSRLLSDRFSAERPKGSFSTLEIQRTEQGDSAMYLCASTPTGGANTGELFFGEGSRLTVL.

The rearrangement joins TRBV27 to TRBJ2-3; perhaps TRBD2 as D (6 bases). Trimming shortened V by 4 bases and J by 3 bases, and 14 bases separated the two germline ends. Germline CDR1 MNHEY, CDR2 SMNVEV (reference sequence). The CDR3 loop spans 15 amino acids. CDR3 in amino acids: CASSSTGGITDTQYF. The CDR3 DNA sequence: TGTGCCAGCAGTTCCACTGGCGGGATTACAGATACGCAGTATTTT.

This clonotype has more than one count but fewer than ten. The chain combines TRBV29-1 with TRBJ2-3; 9 bases are a match to TRBD2. The CDR3 runs 17 residues. V gave up 4 bases and J gave up 4 bases; unmatched junction bases: 15. Germline CDR1 SQVTM, CDR2 ANQGSEA. As DNA, the CDR3 is TGCAGCGTTGCTCTGACAGCGGGAGGTCCCGCCGCAGATACGCAGTATTTT. It specifies CSVALTAGGPAADTQYF.

The V gene is TRBV9, the J gene TRBJ2-1; unclear D gene. V lost 0 bases and J lost 0, with 10 bases in between. The CDR3 sequence is 16 residues long. Germline V gene sequence: CDR1 SGDLS, CDR2 YYNGEE. The CDR3 protein is CASSVEMGRSYNEQFF. The DNA for the CDR3 is TGTGCCAGCAGCGTAGAGATGGGTCGCTCCTACAATGAGCAGTTCTTC.

The chain uses TRBV5-1 and TRBJ2-1; 8 bases align to TRBD2. Looked up from germline, CDR1 is SGHRS and CDR2 is YFSETQ. The V segment lost 0 bases and the J segment 6 bases; nucleotides outside the gene matches: 5. The CDR3 is 15 residues long. The CDR3 region is CASSLVVSGSNEQFF. The CDR3, as DNA: TGCGCCAGCAGCTTGGTGGTGAGCGGGAGCAATGAGCAGTTCTTC. The entire variable domain, with the rest obtained from reference TRBV5-1 and TRBJ2-1, is as follows: KAGVTQTPRYLIKTRGQQVTLSCSPISGHRSVSWYQQTPGQGLQFLFEYFSETQRNKGNFPGRFSGRQFSNSRSEMNVSTLELGDSALYLCASSLVVSGSNEQFFGPGTRLTVL.

There are many counts of this clonotype. The chain uses TRBV29-1 and TRBJ1-5; D unclear. From germline, CDR1 is SQVTM and CDR2 ANQGSEA. The germline V and J ends were trimmed by 6 bases and 2 bases, with 17 bases remaining between them. CDR3 size: 15 residues. Here the CDR3 DNA reads TGCAGCGTCCGGCCCGTGGCCAGGCGCAATCAGCCCCAGCATTTT. This translates into CSVRPVARRNQPQHF.

The chain recombines TRBV5-1 with TRBJ2-3; weak D call: TRBD1 (5 bases). This CDR3 comprises 16 residues. The germline V gene encodes CDR1 SGHRS and CDR2 YFSETQ. V was clipped by 0 bases and J by 4 bases, with 15 bases between them. For the CDR3, the DNA is TGCGCCAGCAGCTTGGCCCCAGGGTATGGTTCAGATACGCAGTATTTT. Amino acids: CASSLAPGYGSDTQYF.

The chain couples TRBV29-1 to TRBJ2-1, with D possibly TRBD1 on 6 matching bases. Germline V gives CDR1 SQVTM, CDR2 ANQGSEA. The CDR3 is 17 residues long. The V and J ends lost 4 bases and 5 bases respectively, with 24 bases between them. This chain's CDR3 is CSVVNTGTRVLNNEQFF. DNA for the CDR3: TGCAGCGTTGTTAATACCGGGACAAGAGTGTTAAACAATGAGCAGTTCTTC.

The chain joins TRBV27 to TRBJ1-5; D remains unclear. Trimming pared 5 bases from V and 3 bases from J, leaving 11 bases between. Germline V lookup: CDR1 MNHEY, CDR2 SMNVEV (reference sequence). CDR3 length equals 14 residues. This chain's CDR3 is CASSIVGPNQPQHF. The CDR3 bases are TGTGCCAGCAGTATTGTGGGTCCCAATCAGCCCCAGCATTTT.

The chain couples TRBV18 to TRBJ2-2; D call uncertain. Germline values: CDR1 KGHSH, CDR2 LQKENI. The CDR3 runs 15 residues. Between the trimmed V and J ends, which lost 0 bases and 1 base, there was a span of 6 bases. In DNA form, the CDR3 reads TGTGCCAGCTCACCACCTTTTAGGAACACCGGGGAGCTGTTTTTT. Translation gives CASSPPFRNTGELFF. Looking up the rest from reference TRBV18 and TRBJ2-2 gives the full variable domain: NAGVMQNPRHLVRRRGQEARLRCSPMKGHSHVYWYRQLPEEGLKFMVYLQKENIIDESGMPKERFSAEFPKEGPSILRIQQVVRGDSAAYFCASSPPFRNTGELFFGEGSRLTVL.